This TCR beta chain is from a study of Graves' ophthalmopathy and Graves' hyperthyroidism. Study-level background: At the time of initial diagnosis and before any treatment, peripheral blood was collected.

Germline V CDR1 and CDR2: DFQATT, SNEGSKA (reference sequence). Unmatched junction bases numbered 9, after V lost 1 base and J lost 0 bases. CDR3 length: 17 residues. Hyperthyroidism patients were newly diagnosed, under 2 months' duration, aged 18 to 65. Points on this clonotype: The antigen is not known.

Study findings and constraints: Sensitivity reached 70% to 71% and specificity 72% to 80% when the model predicted ophthalmopathy progression. Blood was where most expanded thyroid clonotypes above 0.001 frequency also turned up.

The authors amplified TCR beta CDR3 regions from RNA transcripts. Investigators did first-round RT-PCR with HTBI primers, then second-round multiplex PCR. TCRdb re-called the multiplex PCR reads through MiXCR, storing one row per CDR3 protein. The sample lists about 23,000 distinct CDR3 sequences, 48% occurring once. The sequenced material came from peripheral blood. The receptor was isolated from an adult woman with stable Graves' hyperthyroidism. The rearrangement links TRBV20-1 to TRBJ1-1, with 9 bases identical to TRBD1. CDR3 protein: CSARVDGTGTMNTEAFF. The CDR3 nucleotides read TGCAGTGCTAGAGTGGACGGGACAGGGACCATGAACACTGAAGCTTTCTTT.